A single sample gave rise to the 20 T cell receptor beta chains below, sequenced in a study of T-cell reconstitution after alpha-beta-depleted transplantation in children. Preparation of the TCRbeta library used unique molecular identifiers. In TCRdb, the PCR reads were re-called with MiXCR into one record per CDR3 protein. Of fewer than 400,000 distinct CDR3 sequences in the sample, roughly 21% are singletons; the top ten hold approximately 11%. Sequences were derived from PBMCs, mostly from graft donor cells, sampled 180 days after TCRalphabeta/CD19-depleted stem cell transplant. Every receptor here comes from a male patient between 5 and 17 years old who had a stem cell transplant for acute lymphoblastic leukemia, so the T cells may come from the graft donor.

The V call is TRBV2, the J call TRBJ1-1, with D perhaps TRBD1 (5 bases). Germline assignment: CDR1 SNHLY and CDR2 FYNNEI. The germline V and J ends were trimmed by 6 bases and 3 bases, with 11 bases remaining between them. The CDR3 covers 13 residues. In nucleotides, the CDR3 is TGTGCCAGCAGACAAGACAGCCACACTGAAGCTTTCTTT. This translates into CASRQDSHTEAFF.

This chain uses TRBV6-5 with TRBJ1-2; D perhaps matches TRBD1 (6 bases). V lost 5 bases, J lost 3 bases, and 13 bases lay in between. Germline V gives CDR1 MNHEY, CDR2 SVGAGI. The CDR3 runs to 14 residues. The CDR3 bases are TGTGCCAGCAGTCTCGACAGGTCTGACTATGGCTACACCTTC. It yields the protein CASSLDRSDYGYTF.

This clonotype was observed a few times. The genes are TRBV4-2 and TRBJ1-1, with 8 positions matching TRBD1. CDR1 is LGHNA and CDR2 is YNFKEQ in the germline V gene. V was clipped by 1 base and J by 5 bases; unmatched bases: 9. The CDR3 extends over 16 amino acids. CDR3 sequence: CASSQVTSDRETEAFF. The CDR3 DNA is TGTGCCAGCAGCCAAGTCACGTCGGACAGGGAAACTGAAGCTTTCTTT.

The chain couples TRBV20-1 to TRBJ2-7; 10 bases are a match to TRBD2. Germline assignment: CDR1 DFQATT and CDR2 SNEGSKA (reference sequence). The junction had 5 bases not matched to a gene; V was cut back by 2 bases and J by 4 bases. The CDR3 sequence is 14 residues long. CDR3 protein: CSARSSGRTYEQYF. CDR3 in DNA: TGCAGTGCTAGAAGTAGCGGGAGGACATACGAGCAGTACTTC.

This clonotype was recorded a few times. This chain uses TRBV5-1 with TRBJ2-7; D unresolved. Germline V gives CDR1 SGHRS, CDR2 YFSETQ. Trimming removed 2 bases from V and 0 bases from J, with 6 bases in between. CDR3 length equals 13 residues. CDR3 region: CASSFISSYEQYF. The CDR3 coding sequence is TGCGCCAGCAGCTTTATCAGCTCCTACGAGCAGTACTTC.

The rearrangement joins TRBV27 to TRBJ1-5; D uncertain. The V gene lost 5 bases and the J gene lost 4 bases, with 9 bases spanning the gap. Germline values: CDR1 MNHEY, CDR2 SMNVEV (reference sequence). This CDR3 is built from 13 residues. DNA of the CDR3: TGTGCCAGCAGTCCTCTAAGGAATCAGCCCCAGCATTTT. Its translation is CASSPLRNQPQHF.

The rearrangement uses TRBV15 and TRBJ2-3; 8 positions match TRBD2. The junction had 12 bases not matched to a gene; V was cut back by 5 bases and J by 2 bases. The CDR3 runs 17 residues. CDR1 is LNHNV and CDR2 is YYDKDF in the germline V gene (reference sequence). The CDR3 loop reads CATSGREGSLVTDTQYF. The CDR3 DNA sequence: TGTGCCACCAGCGGTCGGGAGGGTAGTCTCGTCACAGATACGCAGTATTTT.

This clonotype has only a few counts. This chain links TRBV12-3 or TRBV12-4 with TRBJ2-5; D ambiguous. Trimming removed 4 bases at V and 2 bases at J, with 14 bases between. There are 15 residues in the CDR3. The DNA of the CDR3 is TGTGCCAGCAGTTGGGCTAGTTCCCATCAAGAGACCCAGTACTTC. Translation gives CASSWASSHQETQYF.

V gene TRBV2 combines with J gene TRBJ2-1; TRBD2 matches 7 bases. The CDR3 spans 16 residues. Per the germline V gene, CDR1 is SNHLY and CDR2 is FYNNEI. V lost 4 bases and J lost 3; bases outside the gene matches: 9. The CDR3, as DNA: TGTGCCAGCAGTGCCAAGGTCCAGCGGGACTACAATGAGCAGTTCTTC. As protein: CASSAKVQRDYNEQFF.

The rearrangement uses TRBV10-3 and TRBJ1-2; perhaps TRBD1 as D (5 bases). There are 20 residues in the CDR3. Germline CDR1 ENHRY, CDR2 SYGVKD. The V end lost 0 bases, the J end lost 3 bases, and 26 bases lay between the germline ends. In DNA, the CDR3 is TGTGCCATCAGTGAGTCGTGGACAACGTCCGGCTTAGCGAAGTACTATGGCTACACCTTC. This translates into CAISESWTTSGLAKYYGYTF.

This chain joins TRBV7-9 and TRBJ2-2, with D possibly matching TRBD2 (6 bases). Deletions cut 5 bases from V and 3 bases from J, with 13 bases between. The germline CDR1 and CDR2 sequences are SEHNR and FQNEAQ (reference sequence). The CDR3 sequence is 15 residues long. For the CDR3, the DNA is TGTGCCAGCAGCCGAAGGGACTTCCACACCGGGGAGCTGTTTTTT. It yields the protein CASSRRDFHTGELFF.

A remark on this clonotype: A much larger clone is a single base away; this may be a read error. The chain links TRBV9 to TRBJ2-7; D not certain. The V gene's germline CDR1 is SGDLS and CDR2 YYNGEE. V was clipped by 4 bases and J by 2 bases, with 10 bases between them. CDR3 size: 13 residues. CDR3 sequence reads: CASSPSVTYEQYF. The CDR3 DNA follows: TGTGCCAGCAGCCCGTCAGTAACCTACGAGCAGTACTTC. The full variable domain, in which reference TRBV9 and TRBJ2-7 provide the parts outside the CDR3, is DSGVTQTPKHLITATGQRVTLRCSPRSGDLSVYWYQQSLDQGLQFLIQYYNGEERAKGNILERFSAQQFPDLHSELNLSSLELGDSALYFCASSPSVTYEQYFGPGTRLTVT.

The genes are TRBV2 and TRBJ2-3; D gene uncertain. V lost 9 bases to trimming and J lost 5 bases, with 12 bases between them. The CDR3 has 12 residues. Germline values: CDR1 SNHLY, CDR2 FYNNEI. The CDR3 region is CARHLGRDTQYF. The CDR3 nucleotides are TGTGCCAGACATTTAGGAAGAGATACGCAGTATTTT.

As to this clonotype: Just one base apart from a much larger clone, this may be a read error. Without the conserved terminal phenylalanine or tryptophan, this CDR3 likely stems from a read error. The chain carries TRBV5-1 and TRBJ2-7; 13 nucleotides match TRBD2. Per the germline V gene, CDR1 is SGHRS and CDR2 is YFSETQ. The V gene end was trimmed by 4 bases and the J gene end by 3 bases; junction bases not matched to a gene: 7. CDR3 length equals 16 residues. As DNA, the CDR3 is TGCGCCAGCAGCAATCAGGGACTAGCGGGAAACTACGAGCAGTACTCC. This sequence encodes CASSNQGLAGNYEQYS.

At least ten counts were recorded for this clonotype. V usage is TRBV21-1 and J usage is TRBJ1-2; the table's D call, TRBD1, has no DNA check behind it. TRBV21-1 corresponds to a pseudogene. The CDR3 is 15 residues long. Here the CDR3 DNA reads TGTGCCAGCAGCAAATACTTGACAGGGAGCTATGGCTACACCTTC. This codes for CASSKYLTGSYGYTF.

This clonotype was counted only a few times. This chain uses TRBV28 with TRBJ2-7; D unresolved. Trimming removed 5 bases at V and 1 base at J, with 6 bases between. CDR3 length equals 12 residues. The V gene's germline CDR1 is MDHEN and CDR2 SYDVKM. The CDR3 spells CASSDGSYEQYF. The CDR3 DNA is TGTGCCAGCAGTGACGGTTCCTACGAGCAGTACTTC.

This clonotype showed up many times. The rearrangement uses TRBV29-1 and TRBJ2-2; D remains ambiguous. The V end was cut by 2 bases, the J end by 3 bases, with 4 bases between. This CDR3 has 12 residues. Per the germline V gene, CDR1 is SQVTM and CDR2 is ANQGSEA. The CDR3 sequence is CSVESYTGELFF. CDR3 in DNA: TGCAGCGTTGAAAGTTACACCGGGGAGCTGTTTTTT.

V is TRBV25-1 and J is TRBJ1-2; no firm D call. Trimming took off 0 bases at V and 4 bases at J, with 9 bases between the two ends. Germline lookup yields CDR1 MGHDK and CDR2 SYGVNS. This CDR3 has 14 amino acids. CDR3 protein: CASSEYKGLYGYTF. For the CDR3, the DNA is TGTGCCAGCAGTGAATACAAGGGTCTCTATGGCTACACCTTC.

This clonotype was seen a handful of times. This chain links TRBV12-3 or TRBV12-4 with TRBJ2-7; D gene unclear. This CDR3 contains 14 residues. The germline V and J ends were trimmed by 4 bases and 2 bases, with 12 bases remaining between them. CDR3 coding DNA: TGTGCCAGCAGTTCCCTAACGCCCGCCTACGAGCAGTACTTC. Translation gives CASSSLTPAYEQYF.

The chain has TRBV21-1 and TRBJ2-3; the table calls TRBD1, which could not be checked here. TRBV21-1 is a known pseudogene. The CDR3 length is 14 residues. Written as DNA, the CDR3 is TGTGCCAGCAGCAAAGCTCGGGGGACAGATACGCAGTATTTT. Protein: CASSKARGTDTQYF.